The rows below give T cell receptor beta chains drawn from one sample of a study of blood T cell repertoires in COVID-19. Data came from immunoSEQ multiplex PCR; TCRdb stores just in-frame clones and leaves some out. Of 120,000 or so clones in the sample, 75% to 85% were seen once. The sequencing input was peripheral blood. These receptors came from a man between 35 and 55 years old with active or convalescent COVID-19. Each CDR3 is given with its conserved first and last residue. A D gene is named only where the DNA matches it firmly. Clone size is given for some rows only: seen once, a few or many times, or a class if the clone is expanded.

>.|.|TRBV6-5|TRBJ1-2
TGTGCCACCGCAGGGGAGACGAACTATGGCTACACCTTC
CATAGETNYGYTF
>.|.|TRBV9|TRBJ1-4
TGTGCCAGCAGCGTAGCTGGAACAGCAACTAATGAAAAACTGTTTTTT
CASSVAGTATNEKLFF
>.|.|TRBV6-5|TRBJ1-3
TGTGCCAGCAGTTCCTCCACTCGAACTGGAAACACCATATATTTT
CASSSSTRTGNTIYF
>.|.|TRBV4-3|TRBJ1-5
TGCGCCAGCAGCCAAGATGGTACGGGGGGGAGGAAGCCCCAGCATTTT
CASSQDGTGGRKPQHF
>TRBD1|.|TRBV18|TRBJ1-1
TGTGCCAGCTCATCCGGGACAGGTTATAACACTGAAGCTTTCTTT
CASSSGTGYNTEAFF
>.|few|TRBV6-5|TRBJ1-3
TGTGCCAGCAGTCCCGACAGGCCTGGAAACACCATATATTTT
CASSPDRPGNTIYF
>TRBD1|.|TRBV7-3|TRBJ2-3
TGTGCCAGCAGCCCAACAGGGGATCACACAGATACGCAGTATTTT
CASSPTGDHTDTQYF
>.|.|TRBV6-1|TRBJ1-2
TGTGCCAGCAGTGACGAGGTTGGATACACCTTC
CASSDEVGYTF
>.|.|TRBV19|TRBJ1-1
TGTGCCAGTCGGAAGGACGTCGGGGGGACTGAAGCTTTCTTT
CASRKDVGGTEAFF
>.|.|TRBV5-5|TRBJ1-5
TGTGCCAGCAGCTTGGCCTTGATAGTGGAGCCCCAGCATTTT
CASSLALIVEPQHF
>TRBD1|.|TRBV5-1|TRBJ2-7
TGCGCCAGCAGCTTCGACAGGGGGCTCTACGAGCAGTACTTC
CASSFDRGLYEQYF
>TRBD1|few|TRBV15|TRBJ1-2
TGTGCCACCAGCAGAGCAGGACAGGGGGCGAACGACTATGGCTACACCTTC
CATSRAGQGANDYGYTF
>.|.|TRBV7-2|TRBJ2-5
TGTGCCAGCAGCATACTCAGGGGACACCAAGAGACCCAGTACTTC
CASSILRGHQETQYF
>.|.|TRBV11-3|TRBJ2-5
TGTGCCAGCAGCCGTCAAGAGACCCAGTACTTC
CASSRQETQYF
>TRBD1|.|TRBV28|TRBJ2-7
TGTGCCAGCAGTTTAACAGGGGGCCTTTCCTACGAGCAGTACTTC
CASSLTGGLSYEQYF
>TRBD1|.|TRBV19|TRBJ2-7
TGTGCCAGTGGAAAGACAGGGACGTACGAGCAGTACTTC
CASGKTGTYEQYF
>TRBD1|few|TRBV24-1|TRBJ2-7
TGTGCCACCAGTGACCCAGGGACAGGGGGAGAAAGGCAGTACTTC
CATSDPGTGGERQYF
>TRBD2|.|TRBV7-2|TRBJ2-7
TGTGCCAGCAGTTTCAAAGCGGGGGGGCTTACCTACGAGCAGTACTTC
CASSFKAGGLTYEQYF
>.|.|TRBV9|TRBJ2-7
TGTGCCAGCAGCGTAGGAGGGGGTCCAGGGGCCATAGAGCAGTACTTC
CASSVGGGPGAIEQYF
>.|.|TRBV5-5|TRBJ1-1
TGTGCCAGCAGCCCGATCGGGGGTTATTCCCTCGGCGGCACTGAAGCTTTCTTT
CASSPIGGYSLGGTEAFF
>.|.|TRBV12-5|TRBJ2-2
TGTGCTAGTGGTTTGAATTTCATGACCGGGGAGCTGTTTTTT
CASGLNFMTGELFF
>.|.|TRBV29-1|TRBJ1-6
TGCAGCGCCGCCCCGGAGCACCTCTATAATTCACCCCTCCACTTT
CSAAPEHLYNSPLHF